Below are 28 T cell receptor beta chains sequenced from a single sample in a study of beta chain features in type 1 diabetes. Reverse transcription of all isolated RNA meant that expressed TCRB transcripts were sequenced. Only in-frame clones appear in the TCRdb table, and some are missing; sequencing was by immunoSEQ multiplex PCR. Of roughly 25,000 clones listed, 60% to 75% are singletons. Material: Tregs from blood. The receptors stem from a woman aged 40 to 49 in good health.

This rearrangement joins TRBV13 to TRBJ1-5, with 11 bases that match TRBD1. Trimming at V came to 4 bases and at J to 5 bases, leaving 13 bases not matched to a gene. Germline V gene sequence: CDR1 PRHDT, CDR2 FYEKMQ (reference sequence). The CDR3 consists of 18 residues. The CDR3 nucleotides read TGTGCCAGCAGCTCCGAGATTGGGACAGGGGGAAGGTATCAGCCCCAGCATTTT. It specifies CASSSEIGTGGRYQPQHF.

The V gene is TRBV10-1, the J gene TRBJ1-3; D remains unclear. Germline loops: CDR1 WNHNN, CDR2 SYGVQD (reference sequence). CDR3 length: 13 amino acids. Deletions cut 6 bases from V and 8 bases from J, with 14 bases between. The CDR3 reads CASSDGDEDTIYF. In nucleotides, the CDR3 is TGCGCCAGCAGCGACGGGGATGAGGACACCATATATTTT.

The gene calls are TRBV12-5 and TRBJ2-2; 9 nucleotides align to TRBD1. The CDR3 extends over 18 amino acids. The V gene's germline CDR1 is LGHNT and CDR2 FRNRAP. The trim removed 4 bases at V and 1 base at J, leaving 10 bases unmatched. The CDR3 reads CASGSYPGTGLNTGELFF. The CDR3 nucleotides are TGTGCTAGTGGTTCATATCCCGGGACAGGGCTGAACACCGGGGAGCTGTTTTTT. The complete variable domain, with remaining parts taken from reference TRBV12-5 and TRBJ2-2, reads DARVTQTPRHKVTEMGQEVTMRCQPILGHNTVFWYRQTMMQGLELLAYFRNRAPLDDSGMPKDRFSAEMPDATLATLKIQPSEPRDSAVYFCASGSYPGTGLNTGELFFGEGSRLTVL.

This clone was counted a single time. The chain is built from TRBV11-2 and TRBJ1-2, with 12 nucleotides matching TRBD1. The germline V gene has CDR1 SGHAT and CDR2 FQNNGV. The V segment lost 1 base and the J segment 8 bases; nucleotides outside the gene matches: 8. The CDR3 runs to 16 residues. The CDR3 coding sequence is TGTGCCAGCAGCTTAGCGGGGACAGGGGGCCGGGAAGGCTACACCTTC. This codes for CASSLAGTGGREGYTF.

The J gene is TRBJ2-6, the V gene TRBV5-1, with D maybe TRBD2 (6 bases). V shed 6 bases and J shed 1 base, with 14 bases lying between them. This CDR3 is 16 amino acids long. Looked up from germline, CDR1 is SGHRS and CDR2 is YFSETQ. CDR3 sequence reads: CASTEGWSSGANVLTF. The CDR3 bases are TGCGCCAGCACGGAGGGTTGGAGTTCTGGGGCCAACGTCCTGACTTTC.

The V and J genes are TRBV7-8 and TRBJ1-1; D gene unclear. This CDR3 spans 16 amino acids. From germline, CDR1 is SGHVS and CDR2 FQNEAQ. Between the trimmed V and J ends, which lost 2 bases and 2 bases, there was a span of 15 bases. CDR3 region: CASSLFSGTLNTEAFF. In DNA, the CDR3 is TGTGCCAGCAGCTTATTTAGCGGAACACTCAACACTGAAGCTTTCTTT.

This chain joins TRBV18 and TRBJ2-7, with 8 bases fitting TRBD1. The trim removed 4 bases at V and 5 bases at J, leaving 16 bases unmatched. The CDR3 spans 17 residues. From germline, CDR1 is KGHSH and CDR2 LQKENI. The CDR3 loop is CASSLRSTGTGRHEQYF. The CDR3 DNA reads TGTGCCAGCTCACTAAGATCGACCGGGACAGGACGTCACGAGCAGTACTTC.

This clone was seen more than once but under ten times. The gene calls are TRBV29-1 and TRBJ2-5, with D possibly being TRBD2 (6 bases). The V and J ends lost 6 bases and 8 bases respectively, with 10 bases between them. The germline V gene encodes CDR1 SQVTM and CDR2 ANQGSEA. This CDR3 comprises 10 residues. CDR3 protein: CSVLGGTQYF. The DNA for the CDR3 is TGCAGCGTCTTGGGGGGAACCCAGTACTTC.

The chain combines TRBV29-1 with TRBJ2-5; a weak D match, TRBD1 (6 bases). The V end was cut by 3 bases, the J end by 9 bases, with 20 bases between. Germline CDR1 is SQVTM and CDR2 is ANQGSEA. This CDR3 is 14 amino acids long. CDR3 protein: CSVERDKISSSQYF. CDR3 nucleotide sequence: TGCAGCGTTGAGAGGGACAAGATATCCAGTTCCCAGTACTTC.

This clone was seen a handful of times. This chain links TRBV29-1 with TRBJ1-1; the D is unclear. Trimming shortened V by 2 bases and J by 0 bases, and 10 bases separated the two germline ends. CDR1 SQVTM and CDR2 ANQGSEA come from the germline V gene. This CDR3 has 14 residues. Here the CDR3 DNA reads TGCAGCGTTGAAAGCTATTTCATGAACACTGAAGCTTTCTTT. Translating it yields CSVESYFMNTEAFF. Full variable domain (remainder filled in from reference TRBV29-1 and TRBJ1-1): SAVISQKPSRDICQRGTSLTIQCQVDSQVTMMFWYRQQPGQSLTLIATANQGSEATYESGFVIDKFPISRPNLTFSTLTVSNMSPEDSSIYLCSVESYFMNTEAFFGQGTRLTVV.

The CDR3 sequence is CASSLYRGYDYGYTF. DNA for the CDR3: TGTGCCAGCAGCTTATACAGAGGGTACGACTATGGCTACACCTTC. V and J are TRBV5-4 and TRBJ1-2; D is uncertain. CDR1 and CDR2 (germline): SGHNT, YYREEE (reference sequence). Trimming left V 2 bases short and J 3 bases short, with 14 bases between. This CDR3 is 15 amino acids long. Supplemented by reference TRBV5-4 and TRBJ1-2, the full variable domain reads ETGVTQSPTHLIKTRGQQVTLRCSSQSGHNTVSWYQQALGQGPQFIFQYYREEENGRGNFPPRFSGLQFPNYSSELNVNALELDDSALYLCASSLYRGYDYGYTFGSGTRLTVV.

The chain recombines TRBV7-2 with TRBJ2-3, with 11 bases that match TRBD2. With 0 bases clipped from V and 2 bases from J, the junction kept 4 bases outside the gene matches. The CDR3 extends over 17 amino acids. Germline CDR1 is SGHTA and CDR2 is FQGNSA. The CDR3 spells CASSLARGLAVTDTQYF. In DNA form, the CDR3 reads TGTGCCAGCAGCTTAGCGCGGGGACTAGCGGTCACAGATACGCAGTATTTT.

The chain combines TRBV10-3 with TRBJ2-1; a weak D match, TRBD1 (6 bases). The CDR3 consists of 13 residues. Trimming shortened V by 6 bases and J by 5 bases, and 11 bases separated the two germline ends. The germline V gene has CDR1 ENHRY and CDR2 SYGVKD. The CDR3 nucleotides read TGTGCCATCAGGATGGGGGACAACAATGAGCAGTTCTTC. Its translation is CAIRMGDNNEQFF.

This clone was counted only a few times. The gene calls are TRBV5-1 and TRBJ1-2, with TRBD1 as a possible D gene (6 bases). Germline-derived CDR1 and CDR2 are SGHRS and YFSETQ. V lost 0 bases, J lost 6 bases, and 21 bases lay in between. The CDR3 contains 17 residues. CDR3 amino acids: CASSLVGTPDGADGYTF. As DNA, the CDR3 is TGCGCCAGCAGCTTGGTTGGGACACCCGACGGGGCGGATGGCTACACCTTC.

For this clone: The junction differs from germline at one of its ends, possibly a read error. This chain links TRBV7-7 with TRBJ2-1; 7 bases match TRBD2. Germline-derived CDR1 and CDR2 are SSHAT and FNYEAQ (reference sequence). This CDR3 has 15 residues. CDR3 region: CASSRTSEPYNEQFF. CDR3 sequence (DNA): TGTGCTAGCAGCCGGACTAGTGAGCCCTACAATGAGCAGTTCTTC.

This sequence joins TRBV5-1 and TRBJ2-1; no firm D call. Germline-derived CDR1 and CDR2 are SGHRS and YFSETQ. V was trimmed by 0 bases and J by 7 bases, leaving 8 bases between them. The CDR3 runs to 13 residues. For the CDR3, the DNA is TGCGCCAGCAGCTTGGGACATTCAAATGAGCAGTTCTTC. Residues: CASSLGHSNEQFF.

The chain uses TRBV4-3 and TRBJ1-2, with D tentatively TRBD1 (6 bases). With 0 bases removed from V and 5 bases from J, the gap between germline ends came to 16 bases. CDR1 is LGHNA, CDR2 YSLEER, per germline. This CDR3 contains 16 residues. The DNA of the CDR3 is TGCGCCAGCAGCCAAGATTTGGCCAGGGGAAAATATGGCTACACCTTC. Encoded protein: CASSQDLARGKYGYTF.

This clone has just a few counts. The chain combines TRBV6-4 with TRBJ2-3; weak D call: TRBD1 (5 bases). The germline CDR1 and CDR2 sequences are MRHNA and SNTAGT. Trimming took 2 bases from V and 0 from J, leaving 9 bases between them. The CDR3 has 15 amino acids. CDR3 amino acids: CASSDRGSSTDTQYF. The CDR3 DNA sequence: TGTGCCAGCAGTGACAGGGGTTCTAGCACAGATACGCAGTATTTT.

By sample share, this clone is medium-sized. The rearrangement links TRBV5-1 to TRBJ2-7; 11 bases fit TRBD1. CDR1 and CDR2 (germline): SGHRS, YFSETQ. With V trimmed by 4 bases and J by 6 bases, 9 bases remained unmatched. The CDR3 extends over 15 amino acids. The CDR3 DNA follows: TGCGCCAGCAGCATGACCGGGACAGGGGGAGGCGAGCAGTACTTC. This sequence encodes CASSMTGTGGGEQYF. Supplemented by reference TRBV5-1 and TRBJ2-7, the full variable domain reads KAGVTQTPRYLIKTRGQQVTLSCSPISGHRSVSWYQQTPGQGLQFLFEYFSETQRNKGNFPGRFSGRQFSNSRSEMNVSTLELGDSALYLCASSMTGTGGGEQYFGPGTRLTVT.

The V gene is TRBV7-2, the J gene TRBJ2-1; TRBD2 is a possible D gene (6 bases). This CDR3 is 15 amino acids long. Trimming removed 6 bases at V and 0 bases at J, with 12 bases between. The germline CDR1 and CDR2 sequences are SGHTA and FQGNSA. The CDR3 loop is CASSLWEDSYNEQFF. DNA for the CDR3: TGTGCCAGCAGTCTCTGGGAGGACTCCTACAATGAGCAGTTCTTC. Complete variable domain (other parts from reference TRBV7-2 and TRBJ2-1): GAGVSQSPSNKVTEKGKDVELRCDPISGHTALYWYRQSLGQGLEFLIYFQGNSAPDKSGLPSDRFSAERTGGSVSTLTIQRTQQEDSAVYLCASSLWEDSYNEQFFGPGTRLTVL.

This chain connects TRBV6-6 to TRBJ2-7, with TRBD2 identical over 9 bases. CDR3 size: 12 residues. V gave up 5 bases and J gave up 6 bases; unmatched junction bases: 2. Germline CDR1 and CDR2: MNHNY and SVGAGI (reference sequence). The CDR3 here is CASSKLAGEQYF. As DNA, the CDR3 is TGTGCCAGCAGTAAACTAGCGGGCGAGCAGTACTTC.

DNA of the CDR3: TGTGCCAGCTCACTCTTACAAAGCTCCTACAATGAGCAGTTCTTC. Protein sequence: CASSLLQSSYNEQFF. The chain has TRBV18 and TRBJ2-1; the D is unclear. CDR1 is KGHSH and CDR2 is LQKENI in the germline V gene. This CDR3 contains 15 residues. V lost 4 bases and J 0 bases, leaving 10 bases between the germline ends.

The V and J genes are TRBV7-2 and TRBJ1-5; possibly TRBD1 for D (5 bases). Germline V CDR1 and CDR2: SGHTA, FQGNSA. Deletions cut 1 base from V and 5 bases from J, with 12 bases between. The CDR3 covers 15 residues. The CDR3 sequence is CASSLGAGRDQPQHF. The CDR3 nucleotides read TGTGCCAGCAGCTTAGGGGCAGGGCGAGATCAGCCCCAGCATTTT.

The DNA of the CDR3 is TGTGCCAGCAGTGTGACTAGCGGGACGGGGGACATTCAGTACTTC. It codes for CASSVTSGTGDIQYF. The chain combines TRBV6-1 with TRBJ2-4; TRBD2 matches 11 bases. Per germline, CDR1 MNHNS and CDR2 SASEGT. The junction had 7 bases not matched to a gene; V was cut back by 4 bases and J by 8 bases. The CDR3 runs 15 residues.

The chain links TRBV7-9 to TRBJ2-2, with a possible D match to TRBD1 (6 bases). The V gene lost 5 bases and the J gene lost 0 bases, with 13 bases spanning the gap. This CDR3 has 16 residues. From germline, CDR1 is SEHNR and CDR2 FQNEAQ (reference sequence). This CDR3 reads CASSTRQATNTGELFF. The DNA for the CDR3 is TGTGCCAGCAGCACCCGACAGGCAACGAACACCGGGGAGCTGTTTTTT. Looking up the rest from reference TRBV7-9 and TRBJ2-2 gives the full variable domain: DTGVSQNPRHKITKRGQNVTFRCDPISEHNRLYWYRQTLGQGPEFLTYFQNEAQLEKSRLLSDRFSAERPKGSFSTLEIQRTEQGDSAMYLCASSTRQATNTGELFFGEGSRLTVL.

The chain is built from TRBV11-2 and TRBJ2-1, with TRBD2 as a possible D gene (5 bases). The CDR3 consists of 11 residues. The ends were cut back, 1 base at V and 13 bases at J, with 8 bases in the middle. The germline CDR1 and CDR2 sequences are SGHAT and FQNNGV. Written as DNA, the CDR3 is TGTGCCAGCAGCTTAGCCGGGATTCAGTTCTTC. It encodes CASSLAGIQFF.

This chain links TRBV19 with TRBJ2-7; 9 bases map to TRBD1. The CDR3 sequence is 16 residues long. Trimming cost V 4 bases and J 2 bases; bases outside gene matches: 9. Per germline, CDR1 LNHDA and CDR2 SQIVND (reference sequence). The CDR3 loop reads CASSSQTGGLAYEQYF. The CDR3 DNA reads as TGTGCCAGTAGTAGTCAGACAGGGGGATTGGCCTACGAGCAGTACTTC.

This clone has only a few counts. In nucleotides, the CDR3 is TGTGCCAGCAGCTTAGCTCCGACTAGCTCCTACAATGAGCAGTTCTTC. It codes for CASSLAPTSSYNEQFF. The chain carries TRBV11-2 and TRBJ2-1; the D gene is possibly TRBD2 (6 bases). CDR1 and CDR2 (germline): SGHAT, FQNNGV. This CDR3 has 16 amino acids. Trimming stripped 1 base from V and 0 bases from J, with 10 bases between. Full variable domain (missing parts from reference TRBV11-2 and TRBJ2-1): EAGVAQSPRYKIIEKRQSVAFWCNPISGHATLYWYQQILGQGPKLLIQFQNNGVVDDSQLPKDRFSAERLKGVDSTLKIQPAKLEDSAVYLCASSLAPTSSYNEQFFGPGTRLTVL.